This entry lists 29 T cell receptor beta chains sequenced from one sample in a study of blood T cell repertoires in COVID-19. TCRdb's table, derived via immunoSEQ multiplex PCR, lists solely in-frame clones and lacks some. The data contain about 350,000 clones, roughly 87% of them singletons. The sequencing input was PBMCs or T cells enriched from blood (not recorded which). All receptors derive from a woman in her twenties or thirties who had recovered from COVID-19.

This clone turned up a few times. V usage is TRBV15 and J usage is TRBJ2-3; TRBD2 aligns across 7 bases. CDR1 is LNHNV, CDR2 YYDKDF, per germline (reference sequence). With V trimmed by 5 bases and J by 8 bases, 16 bases remained unmatched. The length of the CDR3 is 16 residues. The CDR3 protein is CATSSGTTPGRGTQYF. The CDR3 DNA sequence: TGTGCCACCAGCTCCGGGACTACCCCCGGACGGGGTACGCAGTATTTT. The variable domain in full, completed from reference TRBV15 and TRBJ2-3, reads DAMVIQNPRYQVTQFGKPVTLSCSQTLNHNVMYWYQQKSSQAPKLLFHYYDKDFNNEADTPDNFQSRRPNTSFCFLDIRSPGLGDTAMYLCATSSGTTPGRGTQYFGPGTRLTVL.

The CDR3 protein is CASSPPRGGELFF. The CDR3 DNA sequence: TGTGCCAGCAGCCCCCCTCGGGGCGGGGAGCTGTTTTTT. The chain employs TRBV4-2 and TRBJ2-2, with a weak D call TRBD2 (5 bases). Germline-derived CDR1 and CDR2 are LGHNA and YNFKEQ. V was trimmed by 4 bases and J by 7 bases, leaving 10 bases between them. This CDR3 comprises 13 residues.

There are a few counts of this clone. V is TRBV18 and J is TRBJ1-3; maybe TRBD1 (5 bases). Trimming removed 3 bases from V and 0 bases from J, with 12 bases in between. This CDR3 contains 16 residues. Germline CDR1 reads KGHSH; CDR2 reads LQKENI. The CDR3, as DNA: TGTGCCAGCTCACCCGAGGCCGGGGGCTCTGGAAACACCATATATTTT. Amino acid sequence: CASSPEAGGSGNTIYF.

The CDR3 region is CSGRDTNTGELFF. DNA for the CDR3: TGCAGCGGACGGGACACAAACACCGGGGAGCTGTTTTTT. The gene calls are TRBV29-1 and TRBJ2-2; D possibly corresponds to TRBD1 (6 bases). CDR3 length: 13 residues. Germline loops: CDR1 SQVTM, CDR2 ANQGSEA. The V gene lost 7 bases and the J gene lost 2 bases, with 11 bases spanning the gap.

The rearrangement links TRBV3-1 (or the pseudogene TRBV3-2) to TRBJ2-3; TRBD2 agrees at 9 bases. This CDR3 region has 16 residues. The germline CDR1 and CDR2 sequences are LGHDT and YNNKEL (reference sequence). V lost 1 base, J lost 1 base, and 3 bases stayed unmatched. The CDR3 DNA is TGTGCCAGCAGCCAAGGTAGACTAGCGGGCACAGATACGCAGTATTTT. Its translation is CASSQGRLAGTDTQYF.

The chain carries TRBV5-1 and TRBJ1-3; 8 bases are shared with TRBD1. CDR1 and CDR2 (germline): SGHRS, YFSETQ. V was pared by 8 bases and J by 4 bases, with 8 bases of the junction left unmatched. This CDR3 comprises 14 residues. The CDR3 DNA reads TGCGCCAGTTCCGAAGGGACAGGAGGAAACACCATATATTTT. Residues: CASSEGTGGNTIYF. The full variable domain, rest sourced from reference TRBV5-1 and TRBJ1-3, is KAGVTQTPRYLIKTRGQQVTLSCSPISGHRSVSWYQQTPGQGLQFLFEYFSETQRNKGNFPGRFSGRQFSNSRSEMNVSTLELGDSALYLCASSEGTGGNTIYFGEGSWLTVV.

The table lists this clone with a count of one. This sequence joins TRBV4-1 and TRBJ2-1; D call uncertain. V was cut by 0 bases and J by 8 bases, with 8 bases left in between. In germline, CDR1 is MGHRA, CDR2 YSYEKL. The CDR3 length is 13 residues. This chain's CDR3 is CASSQELRYEQFF. CDR3 nucleotide sequence: TGCGCCAGCAGCCAAGAGTTGAGATATGAGCAGTTCTTC.

The rearrangement joins TRBV30 to TRBJ1-2; 10 positions agree with TRBD1. Trimming cost V 0 bases and J 7 bases; bases outside gene matches: 5. The length of the CDR3 is 14 residues. CDR1 is GTSNPN, CDR2 SVGIG, per germline (reference sequence). CDR3 residues: CAWSVGTGAFGYTF. In DNA, the CDR3 is TGTGCCTGGAGTGTAGGGACAGGGGCGTTTGGCTACACCTTC.

The gene calls are TRBV28 and TRBJ2-7; 9 bases line up with TRBD2. Unmatched junction bases numbered 11, after V lost 4 bases and J lost 4 bases. The germline CDR1 and CDR2 sequences are MDHEN and SYDVKM. This CDR3 is built from 16 residues. In DNA form, the CDR3 reads TGTGCCAGCAGTTGGACCATAGCGGGAGCGCGATACGAGCAGTACTTC. Translation: CASSWTIAGARYEQYF.

This chain joins TRBV4-1 and TRBJ1-6, with D possibly being TRBD1 (6 bases). The ends were cut back, 4 bases at V and 5 bases at J, with 15 bases in the middle. The CDR3 is 16 residues long. Germline V gives CDR1 MGHRA, CDR2 YSYEKL. The CDR3 region is CASSLQGQLNNSPLHF. The CDR3 DNA sequence: TGCGCCAGCAGCCTCCAGGGACAACTTAATAATTCACCCCTCCACTTT.

This sequence joins TRBV18 and TRBJ1-2, with a tentative D call TRBD1 (6 bases). The CDR3 covers 15 residues. The germline V gene has CDR1 KGHSH and CDR2 LQKENI. V lost 0 bases to trimming and J lost 4 bases, with 12 bases between them. CDR3 amino acids: CASSPPDSPIYGYTF. The CDR3 bases are TGTGCCAGCTCACCACCGGACAGCCCTATCTATGGCTACACCTTC.

The V gene is TRBV28, the J gene TRBJ2-7; TRBD2 might be the D (6 bases). The germline V gene has CDR1 MDHEN and CDR2 SYDVKM. This CDR3 is built from 10 residues. DNA for the CDR3: TGTGCTGCGGGATCCGGCGAGCAGTACTTC. Translated, it gives CAAGSGEQYF.

This clone was recorded only once. V gene TRBV19 combines with J gene TRBJ2-7, with TRBD1 matching 7 bases. The germline V gene has CDR1 LNHDA and CDR2 SQIVND (reference sequence). The CDR3 covers 14 residues. Losses at the gene ends were 7 bases for V and 3 bases for J; bases not matched to a gene: 9. The chain's CDR3 is CASTPTGSDYEQYF. CDR3 sequence (DNA): TGTGCCAGTACCCCGACAGGGTCCGACTACGAGCAGTACTTC.

This clone is a singleton in its sample. This chain uses TRBV9 with TRBJ2-2; 7 bases agree with TRBD1. V shed 4 bases and J 3 bases; nucleotides not matched to a gene: 3. The CDR3 has 14 amino acids. The germline CDR1 and CDR2 sequences are SGDLS and YYNGEE. The CDR3 here is CASSPTGDTGELFF. The DNA of the CDR3 is TGTGCCAGCAGCCCCACAGGGGACACCGGGGAGCTGTTTTTT.

This chain links TRBV5-4 with TRBJ2-5; the match to TRBD1 covers 7 bases. This CDR3 region has 15 residues. The J segment lost 5 bases and the V segment lost 3 bases, leaving 10 bases of the junction unmatched. Germline CDR1 is SGHNT and CDR2 is YYREEE (reference sequence). The CDR3 sequence is CASSSATGTWETQYF. The CDR3 nucleotides are TGTGCCAGCAGCTCCGCGACAGGGACGTGGGAGACCCAGTACTTC.

The V gene is TRBV5-5, the J gene TRBJ2-7, with 8 bases lining up with TRBD1. Germline V gene data show CDR1 as SGHKS and CDR2 as YYEKEE (reference sequence). V was clipped by 0 bases and J by 4 bases; unmatched bases: 6. The CDR3 spans 15 residues. In DNA, the CDR3 is TGTGCCAGCAGCTTGGCCATAACAGGGGGTTACGAGCAGTACTTC. As protein: CASSLAITGGYEQYF.

V usage is TRBV7-9 and J usage is TRBJ1-1; the D gene is possibly TRBD1 (5 bases). The CDR3 loop spans 12 amino acids. Germline assignment: CDR1 SEHNR and CDR2 FQNEAQ (reference sequence). V was trimmed by 5 bases and J by 7 bases, leaving 11 bases between them. CDR3 bases: TGTGCCAGCAGCCCACGGACATTTGAAGCTTTCTTT. Translated: CASSPRTFEAFF.

The V gene is TRBV27, the J gene TRBJ1-2; D perhaps matches TRBD1 (6 bases). V dropped 8 bases and J dropped 5 bases, with 18 bases sitting between them. CDR1 and CDR2 (germline): MNHEY, SMNVEV (reference sequence). There are 14 residues in the CDR3. The CDR3 DNA is TGTGCCAGCCGAGATCCCACAGGGCGATATGGCTACACCTTC. Protein: CASRDPTGRYGYTF.

This chain joins TRBV9 and TRBJ2-1, with a tentative D call TRBD2 (6 bases). This CDR3 is built from 15 residues. V lost 4 bases and J 4 bases, leaving 15 bases between the germline ends. CDR1 SGDLS and CDR2 YYNGEE come from the germline V gene. The DNA for the CDR3 is TGTGCCAGCAGCTCCCCTAGCGCTCCATACAATGAGCAGTTCTTC. This codes for CASSSPSAPYNEQFF.

The chain carries TRBV7-8 and TRBJ1-3, with 8 bases identical to TRBD1. CDR1 SGHVS and CDR2 FQNEAQ come from the germline V gene. V lost 5 bases, J lost 8 bases, and 11 bases stayed unmatched. The CDR3 is made up of 15 amino acids. The CDR3 sequence: CASSLSQGAGDTIYF. CDR3 coding DNA: TGTGCCAGCAGCCTTTCCCAGGGGGCGGGGGACACCATATATTTT.

This rearrangement joins TRBV5-1 to TRBJ1-5; D is undetermined. CDR1 is SGHRS and CDR2 is YFSETQ in the germline V gene. CDR3 length: 14 amino acids. The germline V and J ends were trimmed by 0 bases and 8 bases, with 12 bases remaining between them. CDR3 DNA sequence: TGCGCCAGCAGCTTGGATCCCGGCGGAAAGCCCCAGCATTTT. Its translation is CASSLDPGGKPQHF. The variable domain in full, completed from reference TRBV5-1 and TRBJ1-5, reads KAGVTQTPRYLIKTRGQQVTLSCSPISGHRSVSWYQQTPGQGLQFLFEYFSETQRNKGNFPGRFSGRQFSNSRSEMNVSTLELGDSALYLCASSLDPGGKPQHFGDGTRLSIL.

V and J are TRBV12-3 or TRBV12-4 and TRBJ1-2; D call uncertain. V gave up 1 base and J gave up 8 bases, with 11 bases separating them. The CDR3 runs to 13 residues. The CDR3 reads CASSLVTTQGYTF. The CDR3 nucleotides read TGTGCCAGCAGTTTAGTGACTACCCAGGGCTACACCTTC.

The chain recombines TRBV7-2 with TRBJ2-7; 7 bases match TRBD1. CDR3 length: 14 amino acids. V was pared by 3 bases and J by 4 bases, with 6 bases of the junction left unmatched. Germline CDR1 SGHTA, CDR2 FQGNSA. The CDR3 region is CASSFGTVVYEQYF. CDR3 coding DNA: TGTGCCAGCAGCTTTGGGACAGTAGTATACGAGCAGTACTTC.

The chain employs TRBV5-4 and TRBJ2-5, with TRBD2 matching 12 bases. Germline V gene data show CDR1 as SGHNT and CDR2 as YYREEE (reference sequence). J gave up 4 bases and V 3 bases, and 10 bases lay outside the gene matches. The CDR3 extends over 17 amino acids. The CDR3 sequence is CASSSGHLAGGRETQYF. The CDR3 nucleotides are TGTGCCAGCAGCTCGGGTCATCTAGCGGGGGGGCGAGAGACCCAGTACTTC.

This chain links TRBV5-8 with TRBJ2-3, with D tentatively TRBD2 (6 bases). The V and J ends lost 3 bases and 2 bases respectively, with 13 bases between them. This CDR3 has 15 residues. Germline CDR1 and CDR2: SGHTS and YDEGEE. CDR3 bases: TGTGCCAGCAGCTGGACTGGCGGGATCACAGATACGCAGTATTTT. Its protein is CASSWTGGITDTQYF.

This chain connects TRBV3-1 (or the pseudogene TRBV3-2) to TRBJ1-2; 9 bases are shared with TRBD1. There are 16 residues in the CDR3. Germline loops: CDR1 LGHDT, CDR2 YNNKEL (reference sequence). V lost 4 bases, J lost 0 bases, and 6 bases stayed unmatched. DNA of the CDR3: TGTGCCAGCAGCCGAGGACAGGGGTTAGCTAACTATGGCTACACCTTC. Residues: CASSRGQGLANYGYTF.

Many counts were recorded for this clone. This chain links TRBV7-2 with TRBJ2-1; a weak D match, TRBD1 (5 bases). The CDR3 length is 13 residues. Per the germline V gene, CDR1 is SGHTA and CDR2 is FQGNSA. Trimming took 5 bases from V and 6 from J, leaving 11 bases between them. CDR3 residues: CASSQQGGNEQFF. The DNA of the CDR3 is TGTGCCAGCAGCCAGCAGGGCGGCAATGAGCAGTTCTTC.

The chain combines TRBV12-3 or TRBV12-4 with TRBJ2-1; D uncertain. This CDR3 contains 11 residues. V lost 3 bases and J 8 bases, leaving 5 bases between the germline ends. The CDR3 loop is CASSFRDEQFF. The CDR3, as DNA: TGTGCCAGCAGTTTTCGTGATGAGCAGTTCTTC.

Concerning this clone: Additional DNA sequences in this sample encode the identical CDR3. The J gene is TRBJ2-1, the V gene TRBV9, with TRBD2 identical over 12 bases. Germline lookup yields CDR1 SGDLS and CDR2 YYNGEE. This CDR3 region has 15 residues. V was clipped by 0 bases and J by 6 bases; unmatched bases: 1. The CDR3 nucleotides are TGTGCCAGCAGCGTAGAACTAGCGGGGGGCAATGAGCAGTTCTTC. Amino acid sequence: CASSVELAGGNEQFF. The variable domain in full, completed from reference TRBV9 and TRBJ2-1, reads DSGVTQTPKHLITATGQRVTLRCSPRSGDLSVYWYQQSLDQGLQFLIQYYNGEERAKGNILERFSAQQFPDLHSELNLSSLELGDSALYFCASSVELAGGNEQFFGPGTRLTVL.